What follows is one T cell receptor (beta chain) and its context. The antigen remains undetermined. CDR1 and CDR2 (germline): SGHRS, YFSETQ. The CDR3 consists of 15 residues. The ends lost 3 bases at V and 6 bases at J; junction bases unmatched: 10. TCRdb itself ran the 5' RACE reads through MiXCR, one entry per CDR3 protein. This sample has around 250,000 distinct CDR3 sequences, with roughly an eighth found just once. Among all donors, each was a healthy Caucasian. This entry comes from a study of identical twins. Study-wide findings and caveats: Memory repertoires lacked the insertion deficit that abundant cord blood beta clonotypes showed. Beta out-of-frame twin sharing showed a weaker excess.

These data were also filed under a second study, of yellow fever vaccine responses in identical twins.

The specimen was memory (CD45RO+) T cells sorted from blood. The genes are TRBV5-1 and TRBJ2-7; 9 bases match TRBD1. The TCR sequence derives from a woman aged 18-30 years in good health. The CDR3 region has the DNA TGCGCCAGCAGCTCGACCGGGACAGGGATTGGCGAGCAGTACTTC. It yields the protein CASSSTGTGIGEQYF. Supplemented by reference TRBV5-1 and TRBJ2-7, the full variable domain reads KAGVTQTPRYLIKTRGQQVTLSCSPISGHRSVSWYQQTPGQGLQFLFEYFSETQRNKGNFPGRFSGRQFSNSRSEMNVSTLELGDSALYLCASSSTGTGIGEQYFGPGTRLTVT.